This T cell receptor beta chain was documented in a study of early T cells in non-severe SARS-CoV-2 infection. Study background: Sequencing input comprised bulk RNA from unsorted whole blood; chain pairing was not available.

Between the trimmed V and J ends, which lost 0 bases and 4 bases, there was a span of 12 bases. The CDR3 spans 15 residues. In germline, CDR1 is LGHNA, CDR2 YNFKEQ. This clonotype was counted many times. The antigen remains unidentified. Whole-study results and caveats: Anti-spike CD8 responses were favored in VDJdb matching, and private and CD4 specificities were missed.

Tagging with unique molecular identifiers was applied to individual cDNA molecules. TCRdb used MiXCR to reprocess the 5' RACE reads, holding one entry per CDR3 protein. The repertoire consists of around 30,000 distinct CDR3 sequences, with 4% to 5.5% occurring once and the leading ten covering roughly a tenth. The TCR originated in an adult who was a healthcare worker with PCR-confirmed SARS-CoV-2 infection or an uninfected control (not recorded which). Input material: whole blood. The chain uses TRBV4-2 and TRBJ2-5, with a tentative D call TRBD1 (5 bases). The CDR3 here is CASSQDIGARETQYF. DNA of the CDR3: TGTGCCAGCAGCCAAGATATAGGGGCGCGAGAGACCCAGTACTTC.